These T cell receptor beta chains were read from a single sample in a study of read filtering for tumor transcriptome and immune sequencing. TCRdb re-called the reads through MiXCR, storing one row per CDR3 protein. This sample carries about 90,000 distinct CDR3 sequences, roughly an eighth of them seen once, and the ten largest clones take more than 13%. The sample consisted of a population of CD138-negative cells sorted from bone marrow. Every receptor here comes from a donor over 35 with multiple myeloma. CDR3s include the opening cysteine and the closing phenylalanine or tryptophan. Size tells how often a clone was seen (once, few, many) or the class of an expanded clone, and some rows leave it out.

clone_size: many
v_call: TRBV11-2
cdr3_aa: CASSKIPGRKSGANVLTF

clone_size: many
v_call: TRBV6-2/TRBV6-3
cdr3_aa: CASRETSGRTYEQYF

clone_size: many
v_call: TRBV11-2
cdr3_aa: CASTQGPAYYEQYF

clone_size: many
v_call: TRBV7-3
cdr3_aa: CASSFTSGSYNEQFF

clone_size: many
v_call: TRBV7-2
cdr3_aa: CASSSRTGGGGNQPQHF

clone_size: many
v_call: TRBV5-1
cdr3_aa: CASSLAGSQETQYF

clone_size: many
v_call: TRBV5-1
cdr3_aa: CASSYGVNEQFF

clone_size: many
v_call: TRBV7-2
cdr3_aa: CASSLDWVAEQYF

clone_size: many
v_call: TRBV6-5
cdr3_aa: CASSYRRHNSPLHF

clone_size: many
v_call: TRBV6-2/TRBV6-3
cdr3_aa: CASSYSRTKLFF

clone_size: many
v_call: TRBV12-3/TRBV12-4
cdr3_aa: CASSYQGSYEQYF

clone_size: many
v_call: TRBV20-1
cdr3_aa: CSARVGAPYNSPLHF

clone_size: many
v_call: TRBV2
cdr3_aa: CASSDGGQGYGYTF

clone_size: many
v_call: TRBV6-5
cdr3_aa: CASRRDGNSYGYTF

clone_size: few
v_call: TRBV7-3
cdr3_aa: CASGLRQNTEAFF

clone_size: many
v_call: TRBV20-1
cdr3_aa: CSAARTGVETQYF

clone_size: many
v_call: TRBV2
cdr3_aa: CASGEQGSEQYF

clone_size: many
v_call: TRBV10-3
cdr3_aa: CAISEVNSPLHF

clone_size: many
v_call: TRBV7-2
cdr3_aa: CASSLVKGGGGKKLFF

clone_size: -
v_call: TRBV10-3
cdr3_aa: CAISESNEGGANVLTF

clone_size: -
v_call: TRBV6-1
cdr3_aa: CASSEWGPGANVLTF

clone_size: many
v_call: TRBV20-1
cdr3_aa: CSAELSGSSEQYF

clone_size: many
v_call: TRBV29-1
cdr3_aa: CSAGLAGGETQYF

clone_size: many
v_call: TRBV5-1
cdr3_aa: CASSLELLPSTDTQYF

clone_size: many
v_call: TRBV20-1
cdr3_aa: CSARSRSSYNEQFF

clone_size: many
v_call: TRBV12-3/TRBV12-4
cdr3_aa: CASSLLQGRNQPQHF

clone_size: many
v_call: TRBV20-1
cdr3_aa: CSVQGRDRTDTQYF

clone_size: many
v_call: TRBV20-1
cdr3_aa: CSARPSETDTQYF

clone_size: many
v_call: TRBV2
cdr3_aa: CASRRGGGFTDTQYF

clone_size: -
v_call: TRBV7-9
cdr3_aa: CASNPTGGRYNEQLF

clone_size: many
v_call: TRBV7-8
cdr3_aa: CASSFPRNPKNTEAFF

clone_size: many
v_call: TRBV28
cdr3_aa: CASSPVEDPIGGEQFF

clone_size: many
v_call: TRBV28
cdr3_aa: CASKGGADNEQFF

clone_size: many
v_call: TRBV20-1
cdr3_aa: CSAKDSGSREQYF

clone_size: -
v_call: TRBV20-1
cdr3_aa: CCATLAGGRTGELFF

clone_size: once
v_call: TRBV29-1
cdr3_aa: CSATRATSADTQDF

clone_size: -
v_call: TRBV7-9
cdr3_aa: CASSLDSWNEQFF

clone_size: many
v_call: TRBV19
cdr3_aa: CASSRPGTANTEAFF

clone_size: many
v_call: TRBV3-1
cdr3_aa: CASSKHGKNTEAFF

clone_size: -
v_call: TRBV30
cdr3_aa: CAWSSGTGDTEAFF

clone_size: many
v_call: TRBV12-3/TRBV12-4
cdr3_aa: CASSLRVGRKPQHF

clone_size: few
v_call: TRBV28
cdr3_aa: CASSLWQGGSYGCTF

clone_size: many
v_call: TRBV28
cdr3_aa: CASRPGLNSPLHF

clone_size: few
v_call: TRBV12-3/TRBV12-4
cdr3_aa: CASSRPQDTQYF

clone_size: many
v_call: TRBV5-1
cdr3_aa: CASSLEWDTQYF

clone_size: few
v_call: TRBV6-5
cdr3_aa: CASRYGLALGEQYF

clone_size: many
v_call: TRBV5-1
cdr3_aa: CASSHGTSGSYEQFF

clone_size: -
v_call: TRBV2
cdr3_aa: CASKGGLTWEQYF

clone_size: many
v_call: TRBV29-1
cdr3_aa: CSVAGRPEQFF

clone_size: many
v_call: TRBV10-3
cdr3_aa: CAISWTPNQPQHF

clone_size: many
v_call: TRBV29-1
cdr3_aa: CSAAQAQQFF

clone_size: many
v_call: TRBV20-1
cdr3_aa: CSARDGGYDSPLHF

clone_size: many
v_call: TRBV7-3
cdr3_aa: CASSRNRDTEAFF

clone_size: many
v_call: TRBV19
cdr3_aa: CASSIVSDQPQHF

clone_size: many
v_call: TRBV30
cdr3_aa: CAWSPWNTEAFF

clone_size: -
v_call: TRBV29-1
cdr3_aa: CSVEGQGNGYTF

clone_size: -
v_call: TRBV29-1
cdr3_aa: CSVEDHGQPSYF